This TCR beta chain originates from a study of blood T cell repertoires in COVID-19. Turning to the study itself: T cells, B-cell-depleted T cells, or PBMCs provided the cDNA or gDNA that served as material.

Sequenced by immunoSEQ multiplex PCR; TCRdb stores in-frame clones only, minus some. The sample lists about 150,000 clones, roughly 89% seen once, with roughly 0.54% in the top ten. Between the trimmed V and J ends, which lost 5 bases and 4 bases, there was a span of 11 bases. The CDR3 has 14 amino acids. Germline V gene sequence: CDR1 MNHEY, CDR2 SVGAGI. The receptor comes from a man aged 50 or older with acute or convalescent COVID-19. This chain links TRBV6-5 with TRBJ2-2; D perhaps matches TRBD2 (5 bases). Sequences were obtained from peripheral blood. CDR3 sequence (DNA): TGTGCCAGCAGTACCCGACGGGGCACCGGGGAGCTGTTTTTT. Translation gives CASSTRRGTGELFF.